The 14 T cell receptor beta chains below were found in one sample sequenced in a study of blood T cell repertoires in COVID-19. This table comes from immunoSEQ multiplex PCR, and its TCRdb copy is limited to in-frame clones, with some not included. The table shows roughly 500,000 clones, with about 88% occurring only once. The sequenced sample was PBMCs or T cells enriched from blood (not recorded which). Receptors were obtained from a woman aged 60 to 75 who had recovered from COVID-19.

The rearrangement uses TRBV27 and TRBJ2-7; D perhaps matches TRBD1 (5 bases). The CDR3 loop spans 16 amino acids. Germline CDR1 reads MNHEY; CDR2 reads SMNVEV (reference sequence). Trimming removed 0 bases at V and 7 bases at J, with 19 bases between. Here the CDR3 reads CASSLSTAGSLREQYF. DNA for the CDR3: TGTGCCAGCAGTTTATCGACGGCAGGGTCCTTAAGGGAGCAGTACTTC.

This clone came up once. This rearrangement joins TRBV30 to TRBJ1-2; 7 positions agree with TRBD1. This CDR3 comprises 13 residues. CDR1 is GTSNPN and CDR2 is SVGIG in the germline V gene (reference sequence). V shed 1 base, J shed 5 bases, and the junction held 4 bases outside the gene matches. CDR3 residues: CAWSGPTGYGYTF. For the CDR3, the DNA is TGTGCCTGGAGTGGACCGACAGGGTATGGCTACACCTTC.

This chain links TRBV7-9 with TRBJ2-1; a weak D match, TRBD2 (5 bases). Germline V gene data show CDR1 as SEHNR and CDR2 as FQNEAQ (reference sequence). V was trimmed by 5 bases and J by 0 bases, leaving 17 bases between them. The CDR3 is 17 residues long. The CDR3 sequence is CASSRGRVGSSYNEQFF. The CDR3 DNA sequence: TGTGCCAGCAGCCGTGGGAGAGTAGGAAGCTCCTACAATGAGCAGTTCTTC.

As DNA, the CDR3 is TGCGCCAGCAGCCTTTCCCCGCGACAGGACCCGCCGAATTCACCCCTCCACTTT. It is translated as CASSLSPRQDPPNSPLHF. V and J are TRBV4-1 and TRBJ1-6; perhaps TRBD1 as D (6 bases). V lost 4 bases and J 7 bases, leaving 23 bases between the germline ends. Germline-derived CDR1 and CDR2 are MGHRA and YSYEKL. The CDR3 loop spans 18 amino acids.

This sequence joins TRBV4-2 and TRBJ1-3; D not certain. V gave up 3 bases and J gave up 4 bases, with 13 bases separating them. Germline CDR1 LGHNA, CDR2 YNFKEQ. The CDR3 has 15 amino acids. The CDR3 spells CASSQWAGSGNTIYF. The DNA for the CDR3 is TGTGCCAGCAGCCAGTGGGCGGGGTCGGGAAACACCATATATTTT.

The chain recombines TRBV6-5 with TRBJ1-2; 7 nucleotides align to TRBD1. Germline CDR1 is MNHEY and CDR2 is SVGAGI. This CDR3 is built from 13 residues. With V trimmed by 6 bases and J by 7 bases, 8 bases remained unmatched. CDR3 sequence: CASSPTGLAGYTF. The CDR3 bases are TGTGCCAGCAGCCCGACAGGGTTGGCTGGCTACACCTTC.

The J gene is TRBJ2-3, the V gene TRBV5-6; D is undetermined. The CDR3 loop spans 16 amino acids. Germline V gene sequence: CDR1 SGHDT, CDR2 YYEEEE. Trimming removed 1 base at V and 0 bases at J, with 12 bases between. CDR3 sequence reads: CASSLHTATSTDTQYF. CDR3 in DNA: TGTGCCAGCAGCTTGCATACAGCTACTAGCACAGATACGCAGTATTTT.

V is TRBV2 and J is TRBJ1-1; 8 bases match TRBD1. The germline V gene encodes CDR1 SNHLY and CDR2 FYNNEI. The junction had 2 bases not matched to a gene; V was cut back by 5 bases and J by 6 bases. The length of the CDR3 is 12 residues. CDR3 loop: CASSSQGAEAFF. CDR3 nucleotide sequence: TGTGCCAGCAGTTCACAGGGGGCTGAAGCTTTCTTT.

The chain links TRBV9 to TRBJ1-1, with unresolved D. CDR3 size: 16 residues. Trimming cost V 0 bases and J 0 bases, with 12 bases left between them. The V gene's germline CDR1 is SGDLS and CDR2 YYNGEE. The CDR3 nucleotides read TGTGCCAGCAGCGTAGGTAGAGAAACCATGAACACTGAAGCTTTCTTT. It yields the protein CASSVGRETMNTEAFF.

The chain uses TRBV18 and TRBJ2-1; possible D gene TRBD1, 5 bases. CDR3 length: 14 amino acids. The ends were cut back, 2 bases at V and 1 base at J, with 6 bases in the middle. From germline, CDR1 is KGHSH and CDR2 LQKENI. The CDR3 sequence is CASSPAGSYNEQFF. The CDR3 region has the DNA TGTGCCAGCTCACCAGCAGGGTCCTACAATGAGCAGTTCTTC.

The chain is built from TRBV5-8 and TRBJ2-3; TRBD1 aligns across 9 bases. The CDR3 runs to 14 residues. Germline CDR1 SGHTS, CDR2 YDEGEE. V lost 1 base and J lost 4; bases outside the gene matches: 1. The CDR3 nucleotides are TGTGCCAGCAGCTTGCGGGACAGGGCAGATACGCAGTATTTT. Protein product: CASSLRDRADTQYF.

This chain links TRBV5-1 with TRBJ1-2, with a weak D call TRBD1 (5 bases). Per the germline V gene, CDR1 is SGHRS and CDR2 is YFSETQ. V was trimmed by 4 bases and J by 5 bases, leaving 15 bases between them. This CDR3 has 14 amino acids. The CDR3: CASSPGVESYGYTF. The CDR3 DNA follows: TGCGCCAGCAGCCCGGGGGTAGAGTCATATGGCTACACCTTC.

This clone was counted once. The chain carries TRBV12-3 or TRBV12-4 and TRBJ1-2, with D uncertain. V dropped 3 bases and J dropped 8 bases, with 10 bases sitting between them. The CDR3 runs 12 residues. DNA for the CDR3: TGTGCCAGCAGTTTTGGAGGGTTGGGCTACACCTTC. This translates into CASSFGGLGYTF.

The chain employs TRBV5-1 and TRBJ2-3; 8 bases are shared with TRBD2. Germline V gene lookup returns CDR1 SGHRS and CDR2 YFSETQ. The CDR3 consists of 16 residues. V was pared by 3 bases and J by 5 bases, with 11 bases of the junction left unmatched. DNA of the CDR3: TGCGCCAGCAGCTACGATCCCCGGGGGGGAGGAGATACGCAGTATTTT. This sequence encodes CASSYDPRGGGDTQYF. Full variable domain (outside the CDR3, taken from reference TRBV5-1 and TRBJ2-3): KAGVTQTPRYLIKTRGQQVTLSCSPISGHRSVSWYQQTPGQGLQFLFEYFSETQRNKGNFPGRFSGRQFSNSRSEMNVSTLELGDSALYLCASSYDPRGGGDTQYFGPGTRLTVL.